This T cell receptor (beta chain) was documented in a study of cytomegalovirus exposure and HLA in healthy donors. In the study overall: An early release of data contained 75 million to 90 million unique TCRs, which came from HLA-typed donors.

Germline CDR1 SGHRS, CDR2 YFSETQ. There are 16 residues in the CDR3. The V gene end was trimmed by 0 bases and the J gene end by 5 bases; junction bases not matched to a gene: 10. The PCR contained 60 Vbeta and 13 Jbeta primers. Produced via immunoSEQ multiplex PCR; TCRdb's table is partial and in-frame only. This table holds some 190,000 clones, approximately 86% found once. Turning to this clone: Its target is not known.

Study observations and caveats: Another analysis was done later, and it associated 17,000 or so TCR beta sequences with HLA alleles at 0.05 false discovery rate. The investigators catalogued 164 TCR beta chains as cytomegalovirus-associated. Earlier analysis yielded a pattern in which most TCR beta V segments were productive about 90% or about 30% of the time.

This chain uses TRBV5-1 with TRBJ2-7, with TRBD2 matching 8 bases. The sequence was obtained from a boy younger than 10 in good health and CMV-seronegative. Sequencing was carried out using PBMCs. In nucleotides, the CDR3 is TGCGCCAGCAGCTTGGGGTCCGGGACTAGGGTCCACGAGCAGTACTTC. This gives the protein CASSLGSGTRVHEQYF.